These 13 T cell receptor beta chains originate from one sample sequenced in a study of regulatory T cells in long-lasting Graves disease (dated by TCRdb to the early 2020s). Library method: multiplex PCR. TCRdb records Illumina HiSeq 4000 as the sequencer. iRepertoire HTBI primers and Arm-PCR amplification of CDR3 regions were used to construct TCR beta libraries. TCRdb trimmed the raw reads at Q25, called clones with MiXCR and kept productive beta chains. Rows with one shared CDR3 protein collapse into an entry with the most common genes and DNA. The sample records approximately 350,000 distinct CDR3 sequences, roughly 24% of which are singletons. The leading ten clones occupy 28% of the sample. Reading the label with the study, this specimen's time point is: persistent/refractory GD, antithyroid drugs over 5 years with positive TRAb. For both TCR sequencing and RNA sequencing, RNA was extracted from PBMCs in TRIzol.

The sample here was peripheral blood mononuclear cells (PBMCs), taken when the disease was refractory, from a patient treated with antithyroid drugs. The receptors were gathered from a woman aged 40 to 50 with Graves disease. Donor details come from another sample of the same person, matched by shared clones.

This sequence joins TRBV7-3 and TRBJ2-2; D not resolved. Between the trimmed V and J ends, which lost 1 base and 6 bases, there was a span of 33 bases. Germline CDR1 and CDR2: SGHTA and FQGTGA. The CDR3 runs 22 residues. CDR3 amino acids: CASSLMYYGFNLYTPSPGELFF. CDR3 nucleotide sequence: TGTGCCAGCAGCTTAATGTATTATGGTTTTAACTTGTATACCCCGTCTCCCGGGGAGCTGTTTTTT. The variable domain in full, completed from reference TRBV7-3 and TRBJ2-2, reads GAGVSQTPSNKVTEKGKYVELRCDPISGHTALYWYRQSLGQGPEFLIYFQGTGAADDSGLPNDRFFAVRPEGSVSTLKIQRTERGDSAVYLCASSLMYYGFNLYTPSPGELFFGEGSRLTVL.

In its sample, this clonotype was seen a few times. The V call is TRBV5-6, the J call TRBJ1-1; TRBD1 might be the D (5 bases). Germline lookup yields CDR1 SGHDT and CDR2 YYEEEE. V lost 0 bases and J lost 7, with 10 bases in between. There are 13 residues in the CDR3. DNA for the CDR3: TGTGCCAGCAGCTTGGGGGGCGACGGTGAAGCTTTCTTT. It specifies CASSLGGDGEAFF.

Concerning this clonotype itself: It is likely a read error, because the conserved phenylalanine at the end of the CDR3 is missing. The V call is TRBV28, the J call TRBJ2-1; D unclear. Germline CDR1 and CDR2: MDHEN and SYDVKM. This CDR3 spans 14 amino acids. Trimming took off 1 base at V and 9 bases at J, with 13 bases between the two ends. The CDR3 region has the DNA TGTGCCAGCAGTTTATTATTGACTCTTCCTGAGCAGTTCTCC. Its protein is CASSLLLTLPEQFS.

The J gene is TRBJ2-5, the V gene TRBV3-1; TRBD2 aligns across 16 bases. V lost 4 bases and J lost 4; bases outside the gene matches: 3. The V gene's germline CDR1 is LGHDT and CDR2 YNNKEL (reference sequence). The CDR3 has 16 residues. This chain's CDR3 is CASSPGTSGRVETQYF. The DNA for the CDR3 is TGTGCCAGCAGCCCCGGGACTAGCGGGAGGGTAGAGACCCAGTACTTC.

This clonotype was counted between two and nine times. The chain combines TRBV20-1 with TRBJ2-5; a weak D match, TRBD2 (6 bases). The CDR3 is 16 residues long. V gave up 0 bases and J gave up 2 bases, with 16 bases separating them. The germline CDR1 and CDR2 sequences are DFQATT and SNEGSKA (reference sequence). The CDR3 coding sequence is TGCAGTGCTAGAGATTCGCTAGTAGCGGATCAAGAGACCCAGTACTTC. Translation: CSARDSLVADQETQYF.

V usage is TRBV18 and J usage is TRBJ1-2; no reliable D call. The CDR3 has 13 residues. In germline, CDR1 is KGHSH, CDR2 LQKENI. V lost 2 bases, J lost 7 bases, and 11 bases lay in between. The CDR3 loop reads CASSPITRGGYTF. CDR3 DNA sequence: TGTGCCAGCTCACCAATTACCCGCGGTGGCTACACCTTC.

Ten or more counts support this clonotype. This rearrangement joins TRBV29-1 to TRBJ2-7, with D hard to call. The CDR3 consists of 14 residues. Trimming left V 5 bases short and J 1 base short, with 15 bases between. In germline, CDR1 is SQVTM, CDR2 ANQGSEA. CDR3 in DNA: TGCAGCGTTACAACCAAGACCTCGTCCTACGAGCAGTACTTC. Its translation: CSVTTKTSSYEQYF.

This clonotype has at least ten counts. This rearrangement joins TRBV28 to TRBJ2-7; D is possibly TRBD2 (7 bases). CDR3 length: 13 amino acids. CDR1 is MDHEN and CDR2 is SYDVKM in the germline V gene. V gave up 7 bases and J gave up 5 bases, with 15 bases separating them. The CDR3 sequence: CASTPGGANEQYF. The DNA for the CDR3 is TGTGCCAGCACCCCTGGGGGGGCCAACGAGCAGTACTTC. Together with reference TRBV28 and TRBJ2-7, the CDR3 gives the full variable domain: DVKVTQSSRYLVKRTGEKVFLECVQDMDHENMFWYRQDPGLGLRLIYFSYDVKMKEKGDIPEGYSVSREKKERFSLILESASTNQTSMYLCASTPGGANEQYFGPGTRLTVT.

To note about this clonotype: A read error may be the cause here, since a much bigger clone is one base away. Here the CDR3 omits its conserved ending phenylalanine or tryptophan, so a read error is the likely source. The chain uses TRBV3-1 and TRBJ2-5; D remains ambiguous. Germline V CDR1 and CDR2: LGHDT, YNNKEL (reference sequence). The V end was cut by 2 bases, the J end by 5 bases, with 9 bases between. CDR3 size: 13 residues. The CDR3 DNA reads as TGTGCCAGCAGCCAATTCGTCGGTGAGACCCAGTACCTC. It is translated as CASSQFVGETQYL.

This chain connects TRBV29-1 to TRBJ2-6; TRBD1 is a possible D gene (6 bases). V lost 6 bases and J 0 bases, leaving 15 bases between the germline ends. The CDR3 extends over 16 amino acids. Germline-derived CDR1 and CDR2 are SQVTM and ANQGSEA. CDR3 DNA: TGCAGCGTCGGCCGGGACACAAGCTCTGGGGCCAACGTCCTGACTTTC. This codes for CSVGRDTSSGANVLTF.

Regarding this clonotype: Given a far larger clone just one base away, this is likely a sequencing read error. The CDR3 here is CANSASGRSVNEQYF. DNA of the CDR3: TGTGCCAACAGTGCGAGCGGGAGGTCCGTGAACGAGCAGTACTTC. J is TRBJ2-7 and V is TRBV6-2 or TRBV6-3; the match to TRBD2 covers 9 bases. This CDR3 has 15 amino acids. Germline CDR1 MNHEY, CDR2 SVGEGT.

J is TRBJ2-2 and V is TRBV3-1; D not resolved. V was trimmed by 0 bases and J by 3 bases, leaving 5 bases between them. Germline CDR1 LGHDT, CDR2 YNNKEL (reference sequence). CDR3 length: 14 residues. The CDR3 protein is CASSQERDTGELFF. CDR3 DNA sequence: TGTGCCAGCAGCCAAGAAAGGGACACCGGGGAGCTGTTTTTT.

This clonotype appeared a few times. The V gene is TRBV19, the J gene TRBJ2-7; possible D gene TRBD1, 6 bases. The ends were cut back, 1 base at V and 0 bases at J, with 10 bases in the middle. This CDR3 is built from 15 residues. From germline, CDR1 is LNHDA and CDR2 SQIVND (reference sequence). CDR3 residues: CASSIGTDSSYEQYF. The CDR3 nucleotides are TGTGCCAGTAGTATAGGGACAGACAGCTCCTACGAGCAGTACTTC.